These T cell receptor beta chains were read from a single sample in a study of identifying expanded T cells in peripheral blood. The data were produced by immunoSEQ multiplex PCR, yet TCRdb's version contains in-frame clones alone and is incomplete. Here the sample spans some 130,000 clones, 80% to 90% being singletons. Sequencing used blood. The receptors originated from a person aged 18 to 75 in good health. Both conserved end residues are part of each CDR3. Each record gives: clone size, V gene, D gene, J gene, CDR3 DNA, CDR3 protein. A D gene is named only where the DNA matches it firmly. Not every row has a clone size; where given, it reads once, few, many or a size class.

clone size: NA
V gene: TRBV5-5
D gene: NA
J gene: TRBJ2-2
CDR3 DNA: TGTGCCAGCAGCGGCACGAACACCGGGGAGCTGTTTTTT
CDR3 protein: CASSGTNTGELFF

clone size: NA
V gene: TRBV28
D gene: NA
J gene: TRBJ2-5
CDR3 DNA: TGTGCCAGCAGTTGGTCCACCAAAGAGACCCAGTACTTC
CDR3 protein: CASSWSTKETQYF

clone size: NA
V gene: TRBV28
D gene: NA
J gene: TRBJ2-3
CDR3 DNA: TGTGCCACCAATCAGGTACACAACCGGGATACGCAGTATTTT
CDR3 protein: CATNQVHNRDTQYF

clone size: NA
V gene: TRBV30
D gene: NA
J gene: TRBJ2-1
CDR3 DNA: TGTGCCTGGAGTCGGGACCTACTCCATGAGCAGTTCTTC
CDR3 protein: CAWSRDLLHEQFF

clone size: NA
V gene: TRBV19
D gene: NA
J gene: TRBJ2-1
CDR3 DNA: TGTGCCAGTAGTCTTCTCACCAGCCGCTCCTACAATGAGCAGTTCTTC
CDR3 protein: CASSLLTSRSYNEQFF

clone size: NA
V gene: TRBV12-2
D gene: NA
J gene: TRBJ2-7
CDR3 DNA: TGTGCAAGTCGCGAACCAGGACCTTCTAAGAAGAACGAGCAGTACTTC
CDR3 protein: CASREPGPSKKNEQYF

clone size: NA
V gene: TRBV5-1
D gene: NA
J gene: TRBJ2-1
CDR3 DNA: TGCGCCAGCAGCTCCTCCCTAGGGAGCTATGAGCAGTTCTTC
CDR3 protein: CASSSSLGSYEQFF

clone size: NA
V gene: TRBV4-1
D gene: TRBD1
J gene: TRBJ1-1
CDR3 DNA: TGCGCCAGCAGCCAAACCGGACAGGGGGTAAACACTGAAGCTTTCTTT
CDR3 protein: CASSQTGQGVNTEAFF

clone size: NA
V gene: TRBV7-3
D gene: TRBD2
J gene: TRBJ2-1
CDR3 DNA: TGTGCCAGCAGCTATCTTAGCGGGGGGTCTGAGCAGTTCTTC
CDR3 protein: CASSYLSGGSEQFF

clone size: NA
V gene: TRBV14
D gene: TRBD2
J gene: TRBJ2-1
CDR3 DNA: TGTGCCAGCAGCCAAGTAAGGACTAGCGATGAGCAGTTCTTC
CDR3 protein: CASSQVRTSDEQFF

clone size: NA
V gene: TRBV18
D gene: NA
J gene: TRBJ2-2
CDR3 DNA: TGTGCCAGCTCACCACCCCTAATAGGGCCCGGGGAGCTGTTTTTT
CDR3 protein: CASSPPLIGPGELFF

clone size: NA
V gene: TRBV28
D gene: NA
J gene: TRBJ1-1
CDR3 DNA: TGTGCCAGCAGTTTCGGCCTTGGGGTCGAAGCTTTCTTT
CDR3 protein: CASSFGLGVEAFF

clone size: NA
V gene: TRBV5-1
D gene: TRBD2
J gene: TRBJ2-3
CDR3 DNA: TGCGCCAGCAGCCCGGGGGGGTCGGATACGCAGTATTTT
CDR3 protein: CASSPGGSDTQYF

clone size: NA
V gene: TRBV7-3
D gene: NA
J gene: TRBJ2-2
CDR3 DNA: TGTGCCAGCAGCTACCTAACGGCCGGCGGCGGGGAGCTGTTTTTT
CDR3 protein: CASSYLTAGGGELFF

clone size: NA
V gene: TRBV18
D gene: NA
J gene: TRBJ1-4
CDR3 DNA: TGTGCCAGCTCACCACCACTAGGAACAACTAATGAAAAACTGTTTTTT
CDR3 protein: CASSPPLGTTNEKLFF

clone size: many
V gene: TRBV7-2
D gene: TRBD1
J gene: TRBJ1-4
CDR3 DNA: TGTGCCAGCAGCCAAGGGACAGGAAATGAAAAACTGTTTTTT
CDR3 protein: CASSQGTGNEKLFF

clone size: NA
V gene: TRBV2
D gene: TRBD1
J gene: TRBJ2-1
CDR3 DNA: TGTGCCAGCAGTGAAGCGCTTGGGGGGACAGGGCGTAATGAGCAGTTCTTC
CDR3 protein: CASSEALGGTGRNEQFF

clone size: NA
V gene: TRBV7-3
D gene: NA
J gene: TRBJ2-1
CDR3 DNA: TGTGCCAGCAGCTCCTCGGACTTAAATGAGCAGTTCTTC
CDR3 protein: CASSSSDLNEQFF

clone size: NA
V gene: TRBV12-5
D gene: NA
J gene: TRBJ1-2
CDR3 DNA: TGTGCTAGTGGTTTGGACCTACAGGGTACCTATGGCTACACCTTC
CDR3 protein: CASGLDLQGTYGYTF

clone size: NA
V gene: TRBV5-1
D gene: TRBD1
J gene: TRBJ1-1
CDR3 DNA: TGCGCCAGCAGCCCCGGACAGGGGGCTTCGGCTTTCTTT
CDR3 protein: CASSPGQGASAFF

clone size: NA
V gene: TRBV20-1
D gene: NA
J gene: TRBJ2-1
CDR3 DNA: TGCAGTGCTAGATCGGGCTATGAGCAGTTCTTC
CDR3 protein: CSARSGYEQFF

clone size: few
V gene: TRBV25-1
D gene: NA
J gene: TRBJ1-2
CDR3 DNA: TGTGCCAGCAGTGAACAGCTCGGAGTAGGGAACGATGGCTACACCTTC
CDR3 protein: CASSEQLGVGNDGYTF

clone size: NA
V gene: TRBV6-1
D gene: NA
J gene: TRBJ2-5
CDR3 DNA: TGTGCCAGCAACATTGAGACCCAGTACTTC
CDR3 protein: CASNIETQYF

clone size: NA
V gene: TRBV2
D gene: TRBD1
J gene: TRBJ1-3
CDR3 DNA: TGTGCCAGCAGTGTTCCTCGGGACAGTGCTGGAAACACCATATATTTT
CDR3 protein: CASSVPRDSAGNTIYF

clone size: many
V gene: TRBV11-3
D gene: NA
J gene: TRBJ1-1
CDR3 DNA: TGTGCCAGCAGCTCCGTTTGGAACACTGAAGCTTTCTTT
CDR3 protein: CASSSVWNTEAFF

clone size: NA
V gene: TRBV4-1
D gene: TRBD1
J gene: TRBJ1-1
CDR3 DNA: TGCGCCAGCAGCCCCCTCGGTTCGGGACAGGGAATGAACACTGAAGCTTTCTTT
CDR3 protein: CASSPLGSGQGMNTEAFF

clone size: NA
V gene: TRBV5-1
D gene: TRBD1
J gene: TRBJ2-7
CDR3 DNA: TGCGCCAGCAGCTTGGAGGGGGCCCCCGGGGAGCAGTACTTC
CDR3 protein: CASSLEGAPGEQYF

clone size: NA
V gene: TRBV4-1
D gene: NA
J gene: TRBJ2-3
CDR3 DNA: TGCGCCAGCAGCCAAGTGGGGGGTCACTCCTCTAGCACAGATACGCAGTATTTT
CDR3 protein: CASSQVGGHSSSTDTQYF

clone size: NA
V gene: TRBV9
D gene: NA
J gene: TRBJ2-2
CDR3 DNA: TGTGCCAGCAGCCCACGGGGGCTCAGCGACACCGGGGAGCTGTTTTTT
CDR3 protein: CASSPRGLSDTGELFF

clone size: NA
V gene: TRBV7-8
D gene: NA
J gene: TRBJ2-1
CDR3 DNA: TGTGCCAGCAGCTCCCTCAATGAGCAGTTCTTC
CDR3 protein: CASSSLNEQFF

clone size: NA
V gene: TRBV11-3
D gene: NA
J gene: TRBJ2-7
CDR3 DNA: TGTGCCAGCAGCTTTATTACAGGCGGCGAGCAGTACTTC
CDR3 protein: CASSFITGGEQYF

clone size: NA
V gene: TRBV19
D gene: TRBD1
J gene: TRBJ1-2
CDR3 DNA: TGTGCCAGTAGTATTTACGGGACAGTGAACTATGGCTACACCTTC
CDR3 protein: CASSIYGTVNYGYTF

clone size: NA
V gene: TRBV7-9
D gene: NA
J gene: TRBJ1-1
CDR3 DNA: TGTGCCAGCAGCTTAGACAGCAAGGGGAGGGGCACTGAAGCTTTCTTT
CDR3 protein: CASSLDSKGRGTEAFF

clone size: NA
V gene: TRBV29-1
D gene: NA
J gene: TRBJ2-7
CDR3 DNA: TGCAGCGTTGGCCCGGAGGGGTACGAGCAGTACTTC
CDR3 protein: CSVGPEGYEQYF

clone size: NA
V gene: TRBV19
D gene: NA
J gene: TRBJ1-2
CDR3 DNA: TGTGCCAGCCTGGGGGGAAGAGACTATGGCTACACCTTC
CDR3 protein: CASLGGRDYGYTF

clone size: NA
V gene: TRBV7-9
D gene: NA
J gene: TRBJ1-1
CDR3 DNA: TGTGCCAGCAGCCCAGGGCACACTGAAGCTTTCTTT
CDR3 protein: CASSPGHTEAFF

clone size: NA
V gene: TRBV11-1
D gene: NA
J gene: TRBJ1-1
CDR3 DNA: TGTGCCAGCAGCTTAGCGGGAGGGAATGAAGCTTTCTTT
CDR3 protein: CASSLAGGNEAFF

clone size: NA
V gene: TRBV2
D gene: TRBD1
J gene: TRBJ2-7
CDR3 DNA: TGTGCCAGCAATAGGGACGCCCAAGACAGGGTGGACCCCCAGAGAGACGAGCAGTACTTC
CDR3 protein: CASNRDAQDRVDPQRDEQYF

clone size: NA
V gene: TRBV7-3
D gene: NA
J gene: TRBJ2-2
CDR3 DNA: TGTGCCAGCAGCCTAACCACTAGCCGGAACACCGGGGAGCTGTTTTTT
CDR3 protein: CASSLTTSRNTGELFF

clone size: NA
V gene: TRBV29-1
D gene: NA
J gene: TRBJ2-1
CDR3 DNA: TGCAGCGTTGCCCCTTTCGATGAGCAGTTCTTC
CDR3 protein: CSVAPFDEQFF

clone size: NA
V gene: TRBV5-5
D gene: NA
J gene: TRBJ1-4
CDR3 DNA: TGTGCCAGCAGCATTGACCCAACTAATGAAAAACTGTTTTTT
CDR3 protein: CASSIDPTNEKLFF

clone size: NA
V gene: TRBV30
D gene: NA
J gene: TRBJ1-1
CDR3 DNA: TGTGCCTGGAGTGTATCTGTCCCGGATGAAGCTTTCTTT
CDR3 protein: CAWSVSVPDEAFF

clone size: NA
V gene: TRBV2
D gene: TRBD2
J gene: TRBJ2-3
CDR3 DNA: TGTGCCAGCAGCCCTCTAGCGGGGGGCACAGATACGCAGTATTTT
CDR3 protein: CASSPLAGGTDTQYF

clone size: once
V gene: TRBV4-3
D gene: NA
J gene: TRBJ1-2
CDR3 DNA: TGCGCCAGCAGCCAAGATCCCCAGGGCGAAGTAGGTGGCTACACCTTC
CDR3 protein: CASSQDPQGEVGGYTF

clone size: NA
V gene: TRBV5-1
D gene: NA
J gene: TRBJ2-3
CDR3 DNA: TGCGCCAGCAGCGGGCCTAGTACCACAGATACGCAGTATTTT
CDR3 protein: CASSGPSTTDTQYF

clone size: few
V gene: TRBV29-1
D gene: NA
J gene: TRBJ2-2
CDR3 DNA: TGCGCCAATAGCCCCAGTTCCACCGGGGAGCTGTTTTTT
CDR3 protein: CANSPSSTGELFF

clone size: NA
V gene: TRBV7-6
D gene: NA
J gene: TRBJ1-2
CDR3 DNA: TGTGCCAGCAGCCCAGTTCAGCAGGGCGTCGGCTACACCTTC
CDR3 protein: CASSPVQQGVGYTF

clone size: NA
V gene: TRBV28
D gene: TRBD2
J gene: TRBJ2-3
CDR3 DNA: TGTGCCAGCAGTTTGGGGCGGGAGAGGACAGATACGCAGTATTTT
CDR3 protein: CASSLGRERTDTQYF

clone size: NA
V gene: TRBV23-1
D gene: NA
J gene: TRBJ1-5
CDR3 DNA: TGCGCCAGCAGTCCCTCTAGCAATCAGCCCCAGCATTTT
CDR3 protein: CASSPSSNQPQHF

clone size: NA
V gene: TRBV7-2
D gene: NA
J gene: TRBJ1-2
CDR3 DNA: TGTGCCAGCAGCTCCCCGGTTAACTATGGCTACACCTTC
CDR3 protein: CASSSPVNYGYTF

clone size: NA
V gene: TRBV6-5
D gene: NA
J gene: TRBJ1-4
CDR3 DNA: TGTGCCAGCAGTTATGGGCCTAATGAAAAACTGTTTTTT
CDR3 protein: CASSYGPNEKLFF

clone size: NA
V gene: TRBV7-9
D gene: NA
J gene: TRBJ2-7
CDR3 DNA: TGTGCCAGCAGCTTAAGCACCTACGAGCAGTACTTC
CDR3 protein: CASSLSTYEQYF

clone size: NA
V gene: TRBV5-1
D gene: TRBD2
J gene: TRBJ2-1
CDR3 DNA: TGCGCCAGCAGCTGGAGCCTGCGTCTAGCGGGAGGGGGAAATGAGCAGTTCTTC
CDR3 protein: CASSWSLRLAGGGNEQFF

clone size: NA
V gene: TRBV6-4
D gene: NA
J gene: TRBJ1-1
CDR3 DNA: TGTGCCAGCAGTGTCAGTATGAACACTGAAGCTTTCTTT
CDR3 protein: CASSVSMNTEAFF